The 28 T cell receptor beta chains listed next were all sequenced from one sample in a study of neoadjuvant anti-PD-1 for oral cavity cancer. The data were produced by immunoSEQ multiplex PCR, yet TCRdb's version contains in-frame clones alone and is incomplete. This sample yields tens of thousands of clones, of which roughly 84% are seen a single time; 2.6% belongs to the top ten. Sequencing used PBMCs, obtained before nivolumab (anti-PD-1) treatment. These receptors originate from a person aged 40 to 85 with oral cavity squamous cell carcinoma.

This clone occurred a few times. V is TRBV29-1 and J is TRBJ1-2; a weak D match, TRBD1 (6 bases). Germline CDR1 reads SQVTM; CDR2 reads ANQGSEA. Trimming left V 6 bases short and J 4 bases short, with 15 bases between. This CDR3 contains 13 residues. The CDR3 spells CSVQGGDFYGYTF. The DNA of the CDR3 is TGCAGCGTCCAAGGGGGGGACTTCTATGGCTACACCTTC.

This CDR3 is CAISETPGTTNTEAFF. The CDR3 DNA is TGTGCCATCAGTGAAACGCCAGGAACAACGAACACTGAAGCTTTCTTT. The V call is TRBV10-3, the J call TRBJ1-1; D is unresolved. Germline loops: CDR1 ENHRY, CDR2 SYGVKD. The CDR3 totals 16 residues. V was trimmed by 3 bases and J by 1 base, leaving 15 bases between them.

The CDR3 is CASSSPTGTESNSPLHF. CDR3 coding DNA: TGTGCCAGCAGCTCGCCCACCGGGACAGAAAGCAATTCACCCCTCCACTTT. The rearrangement joins TRBV7-2 to TRBJ1-6; the match to TRBD1 covers 7 bases. The CDR3 is 17 residues long. Germline values: CDR1 SGHTA, CDR2 FQGNSA. The V gene end was trimmed by 4 bases and the J gene end by 7 bases; junction bases not matched to a gene: 13. The whole variable domain, filled in from reference TRBV7-2 and TRBJ1-6, reads GAGVSQSPSNKVTEKGKDVELRCDPISGHTALYWYRQSLGQGLEFLIYFQGNSAPDKSGLPSDRFSAERTGGSVSTLTIQRTQQEDSAVYLCASSSPTGTESNSPLHFGNGTRLTVT.

This clone has a handful of counts. This chain joins TRBV10-3 and TRBJ2-3; 7 positions match TRBD1. The CDR3 sequence is 13 residues long. The germline gives CDR1 ENHRY, CDR2 SYGVKD. J gave up 2 bases and V 10 bases, and 6 bases lay outside the gene matches. For the CDR3, the DNA is TGTGCCAGCGGACAGGTAAACACAGATACGCAGTATTTT. This encodes CASGQVNTDTQYF.

The chain employs TRBV30 and TRBJ1-5; no reliable D call. V shed 0 bases and J shed 4 bases, with 7 bases lying between them. The CDR3 runs 13 residues. Per germline, CDR1 GTSNPN and CDR2 SVGIG (reference sequence). CDR3 sequence (DNA): TGTGCCTGGAGTGTAGACGGGAATCAGCCCCAGCATTTT. As protein: CAWSVDGNQPQHF.

This clone was recorded once. CDR3: CASSLNPGGETQYF. The CDR3 DNA sequence: TGCGCCAGCAGCTTGAATCCTGGGGGCGAGACCCAGTACTTC. This chain connects TRBV5-1 to TRBJ2-5; a weak D match, TRBD1 (6 bases). The V and J ends lost 1 base and 5 bases respectively, with 12 bases between them. CDR1 and CDR2 (germline): SGHRS, YFSETQ. This CDR3 region has 14 residues.

The chain couples TRBV5-6 to TRBJ1-2; 10 nucleotides agree with TRBD1. The CDR3 is 13 residues long. CDR1 and CDR2 from the germline V gene are SGHDT and YYEEEE. The V gene end was trimmed by 5 bases and the J gene end by 6 bases; junction bases not matched to a gene: 4. Here the CDR3 DNA reads TGTGCCAGCAGTCTAGGACAGGGGGATGGCTACACCTTC. Its translation is CASSLGQGDGYTF.

This clone has only a few counts. The chain carries TRBV27 and TRBJ1-5, with 9 bases fitting TRBD1. CDR1 MNHEY and CDR2 SMNVEV come from the germline V gene (reference sequence). After removal of 5 bases from V and 1 base from J, the junction contained 6 bases not matched to a gene. The CDR3 extends over 16 amino acids. The CDR3 loop is CASSPGTGISNQPQHF. As DNA, the CDR3 is TGTGCCAGCAGTCCCGGGACAGGGATCAGCAATCAGCCCCAGCATTTT.

The V gene is TRBV6-1, the J gene TRBJ1-1, with TRBD1 matching over 7 bases. Unmatched junction bases numbered 5, after V lost 3 bases and J lost 1 base. The CDR3 is made up of 15 amino acids. From germline, CDR1 is MNHNS and CDR2 SASEGT. The CDR3 sequence is CASSDPWTGNTEAFF. The CDR3, as DNA: TGTGCCAGCAGTGACCCCTGGACAGGGAACACTGAAGCTTTCTTT.

This chain links TRBV10-3 with TRBJ1-5; a possible D gene is TRBD1 (5 bases). CDR1 and CDR2 from the germline V gene are ENHRY and SYGVKD. The CDR3 spans 13 residues. V lost 10 bases and J lost 5, with 15 bases in between. The CDR3 spells CATGWGEDQPQHF. As DNA, the CDR3 is TGTGCCACGGGTTGGGGGGAGGATCAGCCCCAGCATTTT.

This chain uses TRBV2 with TRBJ1-6; perhaps TRBD1 as D (5 bases). Germline V gene lookup returns CDR1 SNHLY and CDR2 FYNNEI. Between the trimmed V and J ends, which lost 5 bases and 8 bases, there was a span of 16 bases. The CDR3 is 15 residues long. CDR3 nucleotide sequence: TGTGCCAGCAGTTCTCAGGGCACGGGGGATTCACCCCTCCACTTT. Its translation is CASSSQGTGDSPLHF.

The V gene is TRBV29-1, the J gene TRBJ2-7, with TRBD2 matching 8 bases. From germline, CDR1 is SQVTM and CDR2 ANQGSEA. There are 14 residues in the CDR3. V gave up 4 bases and J gave up 3 bases; unmatched junction bases: 8. The CDR3 loop reads CSVVQAGAGYEQYF. The CDR3 DNA reads as TGCAGCGTTGTTCAAGCGGGAGCGGGCTACGAGCAGTACTTC.

This sequence joins TRBV11-2 and TRBJ2-3; tentatively, D is TRBD1 (5 bases). This CDR3 is 16 amino acids long. CDR1 SGHAT and CDR2 FQNNGV come from the germline V gene. Trimming cost V 5 bases and J 4 bases, with 19 bases left between them. This CDR3 reads CASSARGAGWADTQYF. CDR3 nucleotide sequence: TGTGCCAGCAGCGCCCGTGGGGCAGGTTGGGCAGATACGCAGTATTTT.

V gene TRBV18 combines with J gene TRBJ1-1; 7 nucleotides align to TRBD1. Unmatched junction bases numbered 4, after V lost 4 bases and J lost 5 bases. From germline, CDR1 is KGHSH and CDR2 LQKENI. The CDR3 runs 13 residues. The CDR3 protein is CASSQGALTEAFF. The CDR3 DNA sequence: TGTGCCAGCTCACAGGGGGCTCTAACTGAAGCTTTCTTT.

The rearrangement uses TRBV30 and TRBJ1-1; D may be TRBD1 (5 bases). CDR1 and CDR2 (germline): GTSNPN, SVGIG (reference sequence). The CDR3 has 13 residues. Trimming removed 3 bases from V and 3 bases from J, with 11 bases in between. CDR3 sequence (DNA): TGTGCCTGGAGAATGGAGGGACACACTGAAGCTTTCTTT. Translation gives CAWRMEGHTEAFF.

The chain couples TRBV21-1 to TRBJ2-7; the table gives TRBD2 as D, unverified against the DNA. TRBV21-1 is an annotated pseudogene. The CDR3 loop spans 15 amino acids. The CDR3 spells CASSKGGGPPSEQYF. As DNA, the CDR3 is TGTGCCAGCAGCAAAGGAGGCGGGCCCCCATCGGAGCAGTACTTC.

The chain carries TRBV6-1 and TRBJ2-2; 10 bases are shared with TRBD2. The germline V gene encodes CDR1 MNHNS and CDR2 SASEGT. The trim removed 4 bases at V and 2 bases at J, leaving 4 bases unmatched. The CDR3 is 16 residues long. CDR3 region: CASSVTSGANTGELFF. The CDR3 region has the DNA TGTGCCAGCAGTGTTACTAGCGGGGCCAACACCGGGGAGCTGTTTTTT.

This clone was seen just once. V and J are TRBV4-2 and TRBJ2-2, with 9 nucleotides matching TRBD1. The CDR3 consists of 15 residues. V was clipped by 1 base and J by 4 bases; unmatched bases: 1. The V gene's germline CDR1 is LGHNA and CDR2 YNFKEQ. CDR3 in amino acids: CASSQGDRATGELFF. The CDR3 nucleotides are TGTGCCAGCAGCCAAGGGGACAGGGCCACCGGGGAGCTGTTTTTT.

The chain carries TRBV19 and TRBJ2-3; possibly TRBD2 for D (5 bases). V was clipped by 2 bases and J by 2 bases, with 8 bases between them. The CDR3 contains 14 residues. Germline V lookup: CDR1 LNHDA, CDR2 SQIVND (reference sequence). The CDR3 here is CASSIQRSTDTQYF. CDR3 nucleotide sequence: TGTGCCAGTAGTATACAGCGGTCCACAGATACGCAGTATTTT. Variable domain in full (rest from reference TRBV19 and TRBJ2-3): DGGITQSPKYLFRKEGQNVTLSCEQNLNHDAMYWYRQDPGQGLRLIYYSQIVNDFQKGDIAEGYSVSREKKESFPLTVTSAQKNPTAFYLCASSIQRSTDTQYFGPGTRLTVL.

This clone has only one observation. This chain connects TRBV19 to TRBJ2-7, with 9 bases aligning to TRBD1. Germline V gives CDR1 LNHDA, CDR2 SQIVND (reference sequence). The CDR3 runs to 14 residues. The J segment lost 1 base and the V segment lost 6 bases, leaving 4 bases of the junction unmatched. CDR3 bases: TGTGCCAGTAGGGACAGGGGAACTTCCTACGAGCAGTACTTC. Translating gives CASRDRGTSYEQYF. Looking up the rest from reference TRBV19 and TRBJ2-7 gives the full variable domain: DGGITQSPKYLFRKEGQNVTLSCEQNLNHDAMYWYRQDPGQGLRLIYYSQIVNDFQKGDIAEGYSVSREKKESFPLTVTSAQKNPTAFYLCASRDRGTSYEQYFGPGTRLTVT.

As regards this clone: Other DNA sequences of this sample code for an identical CDR3. The chain employs TRBV5-1 and TRBJ2-7; D not resolved. The germline V gene has CDR1 SGHRS and CDR2 YFSETQ. The CDR3 sequence is 14 residues long. Trimming left V 0 bases short and J 2 bases short, with 9 bases between. In DNA, the CDR3 is TGCGCCAGCAGCTTGGTTGTCAGCCCCTACGAGCAGTACTTC. Residues: CASSLVVSPYEQYF.

This sequence joins TRBV4-2 and TRBJ2-1; D is possibly TRBD1 or TRBD2 (5 bases each). The CDR3 runs to 17 residues. Germline values: CDR1 LGHNA, CDR2 YNFKEQ. V was pared by 3 bases and J by 9 bases, with 24 bases between. The CDR3: CASSHVTGAGVPSEQFF. In nucleotides, the CDR3 is TGTGCCAGCAGCCATGTTACCGGGGCCGGGGTACCCAGTGAGCAGTTCTTC.

The V gene is TRBV28, the J gene TRBJ2-7, with a tentative D call TRBD2 (7 bases). This CDR3 has 13 residues. Germline loops: CDR1 MDHEN, CDR2 SYDVKM. Trimming pared 8 bases from V and 4 bases from J, leaving 15 bases between. The CDR3 reads CASEQGRGYEQYF. The CDR3 DNA sequence: TGTGCCAGCGAGCAGGGGAGGGGGTACGAGCAGTACTTC.

The chain is built from TRBV5-1 and TRBJ1-1, with D unresolved. The germline V and J ends were trimmed by 5 bases and 11 bases, with 22 bases remaining between them. The CDR3 sequence is 14 residues long. Germline V lookup: CDR1 SGHRS, CDR2 YFSETQ. CDR3: CASSPQTKAQKAFF. CDR3 nucleotides: TGCGCCAGCAGTCCTCAGACTAAAGCCCAAAAGGCTTTCTTT.

Concerning this clone: Other DNA sequences of this sample code for an identical CDR3. This chain uses TRBV28 with TRBJ2-7, with D hard to call. Trimming removed 4 bases at V and 0 bases at J, with 1 base between. The germline V gene has CDR1 MDHEN and CDR2 SYDVKM. This CDR3 contains 11 residues. CDR3 amino acids: CASSYSYEQYF. CDR3 sequence (DNA): TGTGCCAGCAGTTACTCCTACGAGCAGTACTTC.

The chain's CDR3 is CASSFGQGRSGYTF. CDR3 DNA sequence: TGTGCCAGCAGTTTTGGACAGGGGCGAAGTGGCTACACCTTC. This chain uses TRBV27 with TRBJ1-2, with TRBD1 matching over 9 bases. Losses at the gene ends were 3 bases for V and 7 bases for J; bases not matched to a gene: 6. This CDR3 contains 14 residues. Germline CDR1 and CDR2: MNHEY and SMNVEV (reference sequence).

This chain links TRBV6-5 with TRBJ1-2; the D is unclear. The germline gives CDR1 MNHEY, CDR2 SVGAGI. The V gene lost 5 bases and the J gene lost 4 bases, with 11 bases spanning the gap. The CDR3 has 13 amino acids. The CDR3 DNA reads as TGTGCCAGCAGTCCGGGCCAATCCTATGGCTACACCTTC. Protein product: CASSPGQSYGYTF.

The chain joins TRBV5-1 to TRBJ2-7; the D gene is possibly TRBD1 (6 bases). CDR3 length: 14 amino acids. Germline assignment: CDR1 SGHRS and CDR2 YFSETQ. V lost 3 bases and J lost 3, with 13 bases in between. As DNA, the CDR3 is TGCGCCAGCAGCTCGGGACATAGGGGCTACGAGCAGTACTTC. Its translation: CASSSGHRGYEQYF.